This T cell receptor (beta chain) was obtained from a study of T cells in Graves' hyperthyroidism and ophthalmopathy. In the case of this clonotype: Its antigen is undetermined.

It was RNA transcripts that yielded the amplified TCR beta CDR3 regions. First-round RT-PCR targeting the TCR CDR3 was performed with the HTBI primer set. TCRdb independently ran MiXCR on the multiplex PCR reads; one entry per CDR3 protein. This table holds hundreds of thousands of distinct CDR3 sequences, around 13% found once. Study results and limitations: Most expanded thyroid clonotypes above 0.001 also appeared in blood.

Per germline, CDR1 SNHLY and CDR2 FYNNEI. The CDR3 runs to 14 residues. Unmatched junction bases numbered 10, after V lost 5 bases and J lost 6 bases. A Clinical Activity Score of at least 3, a NOSPECS grade of at least 4 and a duration under 3 months were recorded in the ophthalmopathy patients. Patients having uncontrolled infection, another autoimmune disease, pregnancy or lactation were not included. The chain combines TRBV2 with TRBJ2-7; 7 bases are a match to TRBD1. Sample: blood. The TCR sequence derives from a woman between 50 and 59 years old with Graves' ophthalmopathy. The chain's CDR3 is CASSPDREVCEQYF. In nucleotides, the CDR3 is TGTGCCAGCAGTCCAGACAGGGAAGTCTGCGAGCAGTACTTC.